A selection of T cell receptor beta chains follows, all from one sample in a study of cytomegalovirus exposure and HLA in healthy donors. The repertoire was sequenced with immunoSEQ multiplex PCR; TCRdb's copy has only in-frame clones and lacks some. The sample includes roughly 110,000 clones, around 82% of them seen just once. The material sequenced was PBMCs. The receptors originated from a man aged 50 to 59 in good health and CMV-seronegative. CDR3s include the opening cysteine and the closing phenylalanine or tryptophan. D genes are given only for firm matches. The size of a clone is reported for some rows only, either as once, few or many, or as a class for expanded clones.

>once|TRBD1|TRBJ1-1|TRBV10-3
CAISERDREAFF
TGTGCCATCAGTGAGAGGGACAGGGAAGCTTTCTTT
>.|.|TRBJ2-1|TRBV10-3
CVISESRDNEQFF
TGTGTCATCAGTGAGTCGAGGGACAATGAGCAGTTCTTC
>.|.|TRBJ1-5|TRBV7-9
CASSTSTAPQDQPQHF
TGTGCCAGCAGTACGTCTACGGCTCCACAGGATCAGCCCCAGCATTTT
>.|.|TRBJ2-1|TRBV18
CASSPSSGEQFF
TGTGCCAGCTCACCGTCATCAGGCGAGCAGTTCTTC
>.|TRBD1|TRBJ1-4|TRBV29-1
CSARTGPSNEKLFF
TGCAGCGCCAGGACAGGCCCTTCTAATGAAAAACTGTTTTTT
>.|.|TRBJ1-2|TRBV29-1
CSVEPTQGTYGYTF
TGCAGCGTTGAACCTACACAGGGAACCTATGGCTACACCTTC
>.|.|TRBJ2-3|TRBV2
CASSVRSTDTQYF
TGTGCCAGCAGTGTGCGGAGCACAGATACGCAGTATTTT
>.|TRBD1|TRBJ1-5|TRBV5-1
CASSLGDRAGSQPQHF
TGCGCCAGCAGCTTGGGAGACAGGGCGGGTAGTCAGCCCCAGCATTTT
>.|.|TRBJ1-1|TRBV6-1
CASSPLPRGNTEAFF
TGTGCCAGCAGCCCCCTTCCGCGGGGGAACACTGAAGCTTTCTTT
>.|TRBD1|TRBJ1-1|TRBV30
CAWSSAGGGETEAFF
TGTGCCTGGAGTTCTGCAGGAGGGGGCGAGACTGAAGCTTTCTTT
>once|.|TRBJ2-2|TRBV6-5
CASSSKMRFHTGELFF
TGTGCCAGCAGTTCAAAGATGCGATTCCACACCGGGGAGCTGTTTTTT
>.|.|TRBJ2-5|TRBV5-1
CASSTDRFIYETQYF
TGCGCCAGCAGCACCGACAGGTTTATCTATGAGACCCAGTACTTC
>.|TRBD2|TRBJ2-1|TRBV11-3
CASSNPGLATFNEQFF
TGTGCCAGCAGCAACCCGGGACTAGCTACTTTCAATGAGCAGTTCTTC
>.|.|TRBJ1-2|TRBV7-9
CASSLAAGLYGYTF
TGTGCCAGCAGCTTAGCCGCAGGGCTCTATGGCTACACCTTC
>.|.|TRBJ1-1|TRBV6-5
CASTRWTEAFF
TGTGCCAGCACTCGGTGGACTGAAGCTTTCTTT
>.|.|TRBJ1-2|TRBV11-2
CASSLAPEAGYTF
TGTGCCAGCAGCTTAGCTCCTGAGGCGGGCTACACCTTC
>.|TRBD1|TRBJ1-2|TRBV19
CASRGTGQGNYGYTF
TGTGCCAGTAGGGGGACGGGACAGGGGAACTATGGCTACACCTTC
>few|.|TRBJ1-1|TRBV30
CAWSVSRSNTEAFF
TGTGCCTGGAGTGTTTCGCGGTCTAACACTGAAGCTTTCTTT
>.|.|TRBJ1-1|TRBV13
CASSSGNTEAFF
TGTGCCAGCAGCTCCGGTAACACTGAAGCTTTCTTT
>.|.|TRBJ1-1|TRBV2
CASSGSLNTEAFF
TGTGCCAGCAGTGGGAGCTTGAACACTGAAGCTTTCTTT
>.|.|TRBJ1-1|TRBV5-1
CASSLDTQNTEAFF
TGCGCCAGCAGCTTAGACACTCAGAACACTGAAGCTTTCTTT
>.|.|TRBJ1-5|TRBV18
CASSQFTGRANQPQHF
TGTGCCAGCTCTCAATTTACAGGCCGAGCGAATCAGCCCCAGCATTTT
>.|.|TRBJ2-5|TRBV2
CASTVTSWETQYF
TGTGCCAGCACTGTTACTAGCTGGGAGACCCAGTACTTC
>.|.|TRBJ1-2|TRBV5-1
CASSQSSGDFYGYTF
TGCGCCAGCAGCCAATCCTCCGGGGACTTCTATGGCTACACCTTC
>.|.|TRBJ2-1|TRBV5-6
CASSLGREQFF
TGTGCCAGCAGCTTGGGGAGGGAGCAGTTCTTC
>.|.|TRBJ1-2|TRBV5-1
CASSSDIPYGYTF
TGCGCCAGCAGCTCGGACATCCCATATGGCTACACCTTC